Each of the 9 T cell receptor beta chains below was sequenced from the same sample in a study of cytomegalovirus exposure and HLA in healthy donors (dated by TCRdb to about 2017). The library came from the immunoSEQ multiplex PCR assay. The multiplex PCR relied on a mix of 60 forward primers for TCR Vbeta segments and 13 reverse primers for TCR Jbeta segments. TCRdb limited this immuneACCESS table to in-frame rearrangements with V and J called. A share of clones is missing; checked studies link under half to unresolved V genes, and the rest is unexplained. This sample comprises about 180,000 clones, around 76% of them detected only once. Of the sample, approximately 1.5% falls within the top ten clones. The sample was PBMCs. The receptors stem from a man between 40 and 49 years old in good health and CMV-seronegative.

The V and J genes are TRBV29-1 and TRBJ2-4, with 7 bases matching TRBD1. Germline trimming cut 4 bases from V and 9 bases from J; bases unmatched to any gene: 6. The CDR3 loop spans 12 amino acids. The germline CDR1 and CDR2 sequences are SQVTM and ANQGSEA. Written as DNA, the CDR3 is TGCAGCGTTGCAGGGGGTGTCGGCATTCAGTACTTC. It codes for CSVAGGVGIQYF.

The chain links TRBV5-1 to TRBJ1-4; 9 bases map to TRBD1. The V segment lost 4 bases and the J segment 7 bases; nucleotides outside the gene matches: 5. Germline CDR1 and CDR2: SGHRS and YFSETQ. This CDR3 spans 14 amino acids. Written as DNA, the CDR3 is TGCGCCAGCAGCCCGACGACAGGGGGTGAAAAACTGTTTTTT. Protein: CASSPTTGGEKLFF.

The chain joins TRBV28 to TRBJ2-5, with 7 bases that match TRBD2. V was clipped by 4 bases and J by 4 bases; unmatched bases: 18. Germline V gene lookup returns CDR1 MDHEN and CDR2 SYDVKM. The CDR3 covers 18 residues. The CDR3 DNA reads as TGTGCCAGCAGTTCGGTGGGGGGGATGGGTATAGTAGTAGAGACCCAGTACTTC. This gives the protein CASSSVGGMGIVVETQYF.

The J gene is TRBJ2-1, the V gene TRBV27, with D perhaps TRBD2 (6 bases). V was clipped by 4 bases and J by 4 bases, with 14 bases between them. This CDR3 contains 15 residues. The germline gives CDR1 MNHEY, CDR2 SMNVEV (reference sequence). The CDR3 reads CASSSDGGLYNEQFF. Written as DNA, the CDR3 is TGTGCCAGCAGTTCTGATGGGGGACTTTACAATGAGCAGTTCTTC.

The table lists this clone with a few counts. V usage is TRBV28 and J usage is TRBJ1-2, with D uncertain. Germline lookup yields CDR1 MDHEN and CDR2 SYDVKM. There are 14 residues in the CDR3. Trimming left V 7 bases short and J 3 bases short, with 15 bases between. The CDR3 nucleotides are TGTGCCAGCACCCACTCTAAGGACTACTATGGCTACACCTTC. It translates to CASTHSKDYYGYTF.

V gene TRBV11-1 combines with J gene TRBJ2-4, with 12 bases fitting TRBD1. This CDR3 has 16 residues. Germline CDR1 SGHAT, CDR2 FQDESV (reference sequence). J was trimmed by 8 bases and V by 6 bases; bases with no gene match: 11. CDR3 sequence reads: CASSSRDRGLVDIQYF. The DNA for the CDR3 is TGTGCCAGCAGTTCCAGGGACAGGGGGCTAGTGGACATTCAGTACTTC.

The chain employs TRBV4-3 and TRBJ1-1, with D possibly being TRBD1 (6 bases). The V and J ends lost 4 bases and 6 bases respectively, with 15 bases between them. The CDR3 length is 14 residues. Germline V gives CDR1 LGHNA, CDR2 YSLEER. CDR3 residues: CASSLTDRIAEAFF. DNA for the CDR3: TGCGCCAGCAGCCTAACTGACAGGATAGCTGAAGCTTTCTTT.

CDR3 nucleotides: TGTGCCAGCAGCCAAGGAAGCTCCCTAGGAACCGGGGAGCTGTTTTTT. Protein product: CASSQGSSLGTGELFF. V usage is TRBV4-2 and J usage is TRBJ2-2; no clear D. The CDR3 is 16 residues long. The germline V and J ends were trimmed by 1 base and 5 bases, with 14 bases remaining between them. Germline V lookup: CDR1 LGHNA, CDR2 YNFKEQ.

This chain joins TRBV11-3 and TRBJ1-1; D is ambiguous. The CDR3 sequence is 15 residues long. Trimming removed 2 bases at V and 2 bases at J, with 12 bases between. Germline CDR1 is SGHNT and CDR2 is YENEEA. The CDR3 DNA reads as TGTGCCAGCAGCTTACAGGTCCTCCCAAACACTGAAGCTTTCTTT. This translates into CASSLQVLPNTEAFF.